This TCR beta chain is from a study of vaccination effects on CD4 cells after COVID-19. ViraFEST assay sequencing came after antigen-specific CD4+ T cells were expanded with viral peptide pools. CD4+ T cell isolation took place after more than eight days of culture. Vaccine recipients, nucleocapsid antibody negative, had no prior SARS-CoV-2 infection. Half the medium was swapped for IL-2 medium on days 3 and 7. This clone was picked up a small number of times. As yet, its antigen is unknown. Germline V lookup: CDR1 MNHEY, CDR2 SVGAGI. The CDR3 has 14 amino acids. V trimming: 2 bases; J trimming: 13 bases; junction bases outside the gene matches: 6. The table came from immunoSEQ multiplex PCR; TCRdb's copy has only in-frame clones and leaves some out. Of tens of thousands of clones listed, 75% to 85% are singletons. Study-wide results and caveats: Limitations: small convalescent group and missing early post-infection timepoints. Within healthy vaccinees, only 1 of 255 vaccine-induced clones displayed cross-reactivity with common cold coronaviruses.

This clonotype was obtained from a human donor who received a COVID-19 vaccine. The V and J genes are TRBV6-5 and TRBJ1-6; 9 bases align to TRBD1. The sample was CD4+ T cells from PBMCs cultured with HCoV-OC43 spike peptides, taken before COVID-19 vaccination. As for subset: HCoV-OC43 spike overlapping peptide pool stimulation. The CDR3 nucleotides read TGTGCCAGCAGTTACGACAGGGGGGGAAAGCCCCTCCACTTT. Amino acid sequence: CASSYDRGGKPLHF.